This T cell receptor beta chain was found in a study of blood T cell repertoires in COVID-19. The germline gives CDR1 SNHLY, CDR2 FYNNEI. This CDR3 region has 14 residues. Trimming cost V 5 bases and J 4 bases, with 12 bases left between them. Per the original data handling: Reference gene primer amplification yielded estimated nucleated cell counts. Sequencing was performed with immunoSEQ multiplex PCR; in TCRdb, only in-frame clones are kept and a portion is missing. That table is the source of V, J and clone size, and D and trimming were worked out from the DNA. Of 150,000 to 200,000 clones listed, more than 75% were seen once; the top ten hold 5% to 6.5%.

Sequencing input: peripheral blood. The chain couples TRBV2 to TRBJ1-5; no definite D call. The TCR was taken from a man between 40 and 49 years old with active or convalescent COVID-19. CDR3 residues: CASSLLESNQPQHF. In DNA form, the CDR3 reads TGTGCCAGCAGTTTGCTGGAGTCTAATCAGCCCCAGCATTTT.